These T cell receptor beta chains were read from a single sample in a study of T-cell reconstitution after alpha-beta-depleted transplantation in children. Using its own MiXCR run on the PCR reads, TCRdb lists one record per CDR3 protein. The profile covers about 98,000 distinct CDR3 sequences, with around a quarter appearing a single time and about 20% taken by the ten largest. Sequencing was performed on PBMCs, taken before TCRalphabeta/CD19-depleted stem cell transplant. The origin of the receptors is a boy younger than 10 with acute lymphoblastic leukemia, due to receive a stem cell transplant. The CDR3 runs from the conserved cysteine through the conserved F or W. A D gene is named only where the DNA matches it firmly. Clone size is shown for a subset of rows, as once, few, many or a class of expanded clone.

J,V,size,D,DNA,CDR3
TRBJ2-7,TRBV11-2,.,.,TGTGCCAGCATGGTCGGCGGGGTCCGCTCCTACGAGCAGTACTTC,CASMVGGVRSYEQYF
TRBJ2-5,TRBV12-3/TRBV12-4,.,.,TGTGCCAGCAAAAAGACGGCCTTCGAGGGGACCCAGTACTTC,CASKKTAFEGTQYF
TRBJ1-1,TRBV6-5,few,.,TGTGCCAGCAGTTACCCAGGACAGCCGAACACTGAAGCTTTCTTT,CASSYPGQPNTEAFF
TRBJ2-2,TRBV24-1,.,.,TGTGCCACCGGCAGGGGGGGCACCGGGGAGCTGTTTTTT,CATGRGGTGELFF
TRBJ2-2,TRBV5-1,.,.,TGCGCCAGTTCCGGGACTCTCACCGGGGAGCTGTTTTTT,CASSGTLTGELFF
TRBJ2-3,TRBV6-5,few,.,TGTGCCAGCAGTTACTCCGGGCAGAGGTCGGCAGATACGCAGTATTTT,CASSYSGQRSADTQYF
TRBJ2-2,TRBV5-1,few,.,TGCGCCAGCAGCTTAATCCTTAACACCGGGGAGCTGTTTTTT,CASSLILNTGELFF
TRBJ2-1,TRBV27,.,TRBD1,TGTGCCAGTGAACCGGGACAGGGGGGATACAATGAGCAGTTCTTC,CASEPGQGGYNEQFF
TRBJ1-1,TRBV11-2,many,.,TGTGCCAGCAGCTTAGATTTTCAGGCCCTGAACACTGAAGCTTTCTTT,CASSLDFQALNTEAFF
TRBJ2-1,TRBV5-5,.,TRBD1,TGTGCCAGCAGCTTGGCCAACAGGGGGACAGCTCCCAATGAGCAGTTCTTC,CASSLANRGTAPNEQFF
TRBJ1-2,TRBV7-9,.,TRBD1,TGTGCCAGCAGCCCTCGACAGGGGGATGGCTACACCTTC,CASSPRQGDGYTF
TRBJ2-7,TRBV9,.,TRBD2,TGTGCCAGCAGCGTAGTAGCGGGAGCTTGGTACGAGCAGTACTTC,CASSVVAGAWYEQYF
TRBJ2-3,TRBV20-1,.,TRBD2,TGCAGTGCTAGAGAGCAACGCGGACTAGCAGTAGATACGCAGTATTTT,CSAREQRGLAVDTQYF
TRBJ2-7,TRBV7-2,many,.,TGTGCCAGCAGCTCTGGACGGGGCGAGCAGTACTTC,CASSSGRGEQYF
TRBJ2-4,TRBV6-1,.,.,TGTGCCAGCAGCTCCCCAGCGGAGGGTAGAAACATTCAGTACTTC,CASSSPAEGRNIQYF
TRBJ2-2,TRBV7-3,few,TRBD1,TGTGCCAGCAGCCGGGACAGCTACACCGGGGAGCTGTTTTTT,CASSRDSYTGELFF
TRBJ2-3,TRBV9,.,.,TGTGCCAGCAGACCTTCCGGGGGAAGGGGAGTCACAGATACGCAGTATTTT,CASRPSGGRGVTDTQYF
TRBJ2-5,TRBV28,few,.,TGTGCCAGCAGTTTTTTTAAGGGGGACCAAGAGACCCAGTACTTC,CASSFFKGDQETQYF
TRBJ2-2,TRBV20-1,many,.,TGCAGTGCTAGGCTGTGGGAGGGGGGCGACACCGGGGAGCTGTTTTTT,CSARLWEGGDTGELFF
TRBJ2-5,TRBV30,.,TRBD2,TGTGCCTGGAGTGTAGGGTCTAGCGGAGTTTATGAGACCCAGTACTTC,CAWSVGSSGVYETQYF
TRBJ2-3,TRBV25-1,.,.,TGTGCCAGATGGGTCGTTAGGCCAGGGCCTTCGACAGATACGCAGTATTTT,CARWVVRPGPSTDTQYF
TRBJ2-6,TRBV7-9,.,.,TGTGCCAGCAGCTCCCAGCCTGGGGCCAACGTCCTGACTTTC,CASSSQPGANVLTF
TRBJ2-7,TRBV28,.,TRBD1,TGTGCCAGCAGGGGGACAGCCAAGCCCTCCTACGAGCAGTACTTC,CASRGTAKPSYEQYF
TRBJ2-5,TRBV28,few,.,TGTGCCAGCAGCGGGGACACCAGGGGAGAGACCCAGTACTTC,CASSGDTRGETQYF
TRBJ1-1,TRBV28,few,.,TGTGCCAGCAGTTACGGGGCGTGGGGTCGGCGGGGAACTGAAGCTTTCTTT,CASSYGAWGRRGTEAFF
TRBJ1-1,TRBV6-1,many,TRBD1,TGTGCCAGCAGTAGTCAGGGGGAAACCCTTAACACTGAAGCTTTCTTT,CASSSQGETLNTEAFF
TRBJ2-6,TRBV14,.,TRBD2,TGTGCCAGCAGCCAAGGGGTCTTGAGCGGGATAATACGCACTGGGGCCAACGTCCTGACTTTC,CASSQGVLSGIIRTGANVLTF
TRBJ2-6,TRBV5-4,.,TRBD1,TGTGCCAGCAGCCGGACAGGGGGTGGCAACGTCCTGACTTTC,CASSRTGGGNVLTF
TRBJ1-2,TRBV7-8,.,.,TGTGCCAGCAGCTTACGTCCCGGGACCTCTAACTATGGCTACACCTTC,CASSLRPGTSNYGYTF
TRBJ1-6,TRBV5-1,many,.,TGCGCCAGCAGCTTGCGGAGCGATAATTCACCCCTCCACTTT,CASSLRSDNSPLHF
TRBJ1-2,TRBV28,.,.,TGTGCCAGCAGTTTCAGCCTCCTCTATGGCTACACCTTC,CASSFSLLYGYTF
TRBJ2-1,TRBV27,medium-sized,TRBD2,TGTGCCAGCAGCCCCGGGACTAGCATCAATGAGCAGTTCTTC,CASSPGTSINEQFF
TRBJ1-1,TRBV5-1,.,.,TGCGCCAGCAGCCCTGGTTCCGGGACAACTGACACTGAAGCTTTCTTT,CASSPGSGTTDTEAFF
TRBJ2-7,TRBV5-1,few,.,TGCGCCAGCAGCGAGCAGGGGTTAATTTACGAGCAGTACTTC,CASSEQGLIYEQYF
TRBJ2-7,TRBV5-1,many,.,TGCGCCAGCACCGGGCCCCTCTACGAGCAGTACTTC,CASTGPLYEQYF
TRBJ1-1,TRBV28,.,.,TGTGCCAGCAGTTTATCAGGGTCGTTGACTGAAGCTTTCTTT,CASSLSGSLTEAFF
TRBJ2-3,TRBV20-1,.,.,TGCAGTGCTAGAGATAGAGTACTCTCCACAGATACGCAGTATTTT,CSARDRVLSTDTQYF
TRBJ1-5,TRBV11-2,.,TRBD1,TGTGCCAGCAGCCCCGACAGGGGCCAGCCCCAGCATTTT,CASSPDRGQPQHF
TRBJ2-1,TRBV7-9,.,TRBD2,TGTGCCAGCAGCCTGTTGAGCGGGAGGGCCTACAATGAGCAGTTCTTC,CASSLLSGRAYNEQFF
TRBJ1-6,TRBV3-1,.,.,TGTGCCAGCAGCCAAGCTGGCCCCCCACCTGATTCACCCCTCCACTTT,CASSQAGPPPDSPLHF